The 17 T cell receptor beta chains in this list originate from one sample, sequenced in a study of blood T cell repertoires in COVID-19. Generated by immunoSEQ multiplex PCR, the TCRdb table keeps only in-frame clones and is missing some. Of 250,000 or so clones listed, around 84% are singletons. The sample taken for sequencing was PBMCs or T cells enriched from blood (not recorded which). These receptors originate from a woman in her 50s who had been exposed to COVID-19.

The chain joins TRBV9 to TRBJ1-3, with 7 nucleotides matching TRBD1. This CDR3 has 16 residues. V lost 2 bases, J lost 2 bases, and 7 bases stayed unmatched. The germline CDR1 and CDR2 sequences are SGDLS and YYNGEE. The CDR3 DNA reads TGTGCCAGCAGCGTGGCATCGACAGGGACTGGAAACACCATATATTTT. This translates into CASSVASTGTGNTIYF.

The rearrangement joins TRBV4-3 to TRBJ1-1; D gene unclear. V lost 6 bases, J lost 7 bases, and 12 bases lay in between. The length of the CDR3 is 12 residues. Germline CDR1 is LGHNA and CDR2 is YSLEER. The CDR3 spells CASREGGGEAFF. In DNA form, the CDR3 reads TGCGCCAGCAGAGAGGGTGGAGGTGAAGCTTTCTTT.

The chain couples TRBV6-6 to TRBJ2-2, with 7 bases lining up with TRBD1. Germline V CDR1 and CDR2: MNHNY, SVGAGI (reference sequence). The V and J ends lost 9 bases and 5 bases, in that order; junction bases with no gene match: 9. This CDR3 spans 14 amino acids. DNA for the CDR3: TGTGCCAGTCAACCGGGACAGCGAACCGGGGAGCTGTTTTTT. Translated, it gives CASQPGQRTGELFF.

This sequence joins TRBV19 and TRBJ1-1; possibly TRBD1 for D (5 bases). The CDR3 has 15 amino acids. The germline V gene encodes CDR1 LNHDA and CDR2 SQIVND (reference sequence). V shed 4 bases and J shed 1 base, with 13 bases lying between them. The CDR3 nucleotides read TGTGCCAGTAGTACCCTCGGGGGAACGAACACTGAAGCTTTCTTT. The encoded protein is CASSTLGGTNTEAFF.

The chain employs TRBV27 and TRBJ1-5; 10 bases are a match to TRBD1. In germline, CDR1 is MNHEY, CDR2 SMNVEV (reference sequence). J lost 1 base, V lost 5 bases, and 14 bases had no gene match. CDR3 length: 19 residues. The CDR3 loop reads CASSPTPPTGGGSNQPQHF. The CDR3 DNA reads TGTGCCAGCAGTCCCACCCCCCCGACAGGGGGCGGAAGCAATCAGCCCCAGCATTTT.

V is TRBV4-1 and J is TRBJ1-1; 9 bases line up with TRBD1. The CDR3 has 16 residues. Trimming cost V 1 base and J 4 bases; bases outside gene matches: 7. Germline CDR1 is MGHRA and CDR2 is YSYEKL. The CDR3 loop is CASSQGGTGLFTEAFF. The DNA for the CDR3 is TGCGCCAGCAGCCAAGGTGGGACAGGGTTGTTCACTGAAGCTTTCTTT.

The genes are TRBV6-5 and TRBJ2-2; 10 bases map to TRBD1. V lost 4 bases, J lost 7 bases, and 6 bases stayed unmatched. Germline loops: CDR1 MNHEY, CDR2 SVGAGI. The CDR3 has 15 residues. The CDR3 spells CASSSDRGKVGELFF. DNA for the CDR3: TGTGCCAGCAGTTCGGACAGGGGGAAAGTCGGGGAGCTGTTTTTT.

J is TRBJ2-5 and V is TRBV5-4; tentative D call: TRBD2 (5 bases). V was clipped by 3 bases and J by 2 bases, with 14 bases between them. This CDR3 region has 15 residues. From germline, CDR1 is SGHNT and CDR2 YYREEE (reference sequence). CDR3: CASSSRSPGQETQYF. The CDR3 DNA follows: TGTGCCAGCAGCTCACGGTCCCCGGGGCAAGAGACCCAGTACTTC. Variable domain in full (rest from reference TRBV5-4 and TRBJ2-5): ETGVTQSPTHLIKTRGQQVTLRCSSQSGHNTVSWYQQALGQGPQFIFQYYREEENGRGNFPPRFSGLQFPNYSSELNVNALELDDSALYLCASSSRSPGQETQYFGPGTRLLVL.

This clone was picked up one time. Within the sample, other DNA sequences also encode this same CDR3. The chain combines TRBV6-5 with TRBJ1-2, with 12 bases identical to TRBD1. The CDR3 runs 14 residues. With 4 bases clipped from V and 8 bases from J, the junction kept 5 bases outside the gene matches. Germline CDR1 MNHEY, CDR2 SVGAGI. The CDR3 here is CASSWDRGRRGYTF. The CDR3 nucleotides read TGTGCCAGCAGTTGGGACAGGGGGCGACGAGGCTACACCTTC.

The chain carries TRBV19 and TRBJ1-5; 11 nucleotides line up with TRBD1. The ends lost 6 bases at V and 2 bases at J; junction bases unmatched: 3. Germline V CDR1 and CDR2: LNHDA, SQIVND (reference sequence). The CDR3 runs 15 residues. CDR3 protein: CASSMGQGGNQPQHF. The DNA for the CDR3 is TGTGCCAGTAGCATGGGACAGGGGGGCAATCAGCCCCAGCATTTT.

The V gene is TRBV7-9, the J gene TRBJ2-7; D is undetermined. CDR1 is SEHNR, CDR2 FQNEAQ, per germline (reference sequence). The CDR3 totals 13 residues. V was cut by 1 base and J by 5 bases, with 9 bases left in between. This CDR3 is CASSLVYENEQYF. CDR3 DNA sequence: TGTGCCAGCAGCTTAGTGTATGAGAACGAGCAGTACTTC.

The rearrangement joins TRBV19 to TRBJ1-3, with 9 nucleotides matching TRBD1. CDR3 length equals 17 residues. Trimming removed 5 bases from V and 1 base from J; junction bases left unmatched: 9. Germline CDR1 is LNHDA and CDR2 is SQIVND (reference sequence). The CDR3 bases are TGTGCCAGTAGTGATTTGGGACAGGGATGGTCTGGAAACACCATATATTTT. This translates into CASSDLGQGWSGNTIYF. Based on the CDR3 plus reference TRBV19 and TRBJ1-3, the full variable domain is DGGITQSPKYLFRKEGQNVTLSCEQNLNHDAMYWYRQDPGQGLRLIYYSQIVNDFQKGDIAEGYSVSREKKESFPLTVTSAQKNPTAFYLCASSDLGQGWSGNTIYFGEGSWLTVV.

This clone was detected a few times. V usage is TRBV25-1 and J usage is TRBJ1-2; 8 bases align to TRBD1. CDR1 and CDR2 (germline): MGHDK, SYGVNS. The CDR3 covers 12 residues. V was clipped by 7 bases and J by 8 bases; unmatched bases: 6. The CDR3 region has the DNA TGTGCCAGCACTGGACAGGGAGGGGGCTACACCTTC. Its protein is CASTGQGGGYTF.

The gene calls are TRBV3-1 (or the pseudogene TRBV3-2) and TRBJ1-1, with TRBD1 matching 8 bases. Germline CDR1 reads LGHDT; CDR2 reads YNNKEL (reference sequence). J lost 3 bases, V lost 0 bases, and 6 bases had no gene match. The CDR3 consists of 16 residues. DNA of the CDR3: TGTGCCAGCAGCCAAGATCGACAGGGGTACTACACTGAAGCTTTCTTT. It translates to CASSQDRQGYYTEAFF.

CDR3 sequence reads: CASSYDRLNTEAFF. Written as DNA, the CDR3 is TGCGCCAGCAGTTACGACAGACTGAACACTGAAGCTTTCTTT. V and J are TRBV5-1 and TRBJ1-1; D is perhaps TRBD1 (5 bases). Germline assignment: CDR1 SGHRS and CDR2 YFSETQ. Trimming cost V 5 bases and J 0 bases, with 11 bases left between them. The CDR3 has 14 residues. The variable domain in full, completed from reference TRBV5-1 and TRBJ1-1, reads KAGVTQTPRYLIKTRGQQVTLSCSPISGHRSVSWYQQTPGQGLQFLFEYFSETQRNKGNFPGRFSGRQFSNSRSEMNVSTLELGDSALYLCASSYDRLNTEAFFGQGTRLTVV.

This chain links TRBV7-9 with TRBJ1-5, with D hard to call. The V and J ends lost 0 bases and 0 bases respectively, with 9 bases between them. This CDR3 spans 16 amino acids. Germline CDR1 SEHNR, CDR2 FQNEAQ (reference sequence). CDR3 DNA sequence: TGTGCCAGCAGCTTAGCGACCGGGGATAGCAATCAGCCCCAGCATTTT. Its translation: CASSLATGDSNQPQHF.

This clone was observed a single time. J is TRBJ2-5 and V is TRBV5-1; D is perhaps TRBD2 (5 bases). The V and J ends lost 4 bases and 2 bases respectively, with 18 bases between them. CDR1 is SGHRS, CDR2 YFSETQ, per germline. The CDR3 is 16 residues long. The CDR3 sequence is CASSPSSGIRQETQYF. The CDR3 DNA reads TGCGCCAGCAGCCCGTCCTCCGGGATACGTCAAGAGACCCAGTACTTC.